The clone carrying this TCR beta chain was observed a few times. Antigen specificity is unknown. This sample was included in a study of T cell responses to AZD1222 COVID-19 vaccine. Broader study findings: Dominant CD4 TCR responses targeted spike regions 160-218 and 743-854. After the peak T cell response, and only then, were repertoires sampled. In a largely white British group with more females than males, clonal diversity was possibly underestimated. Regions left unmutated in variants are reportedly the target of nearly half of spike-specific TCRs.

Profiling relied on immunoSEQ multiplex PCR, and the TCRdb table lists in-frame clones only, not all of them. The sample yields some 120,000 clones, roughly 87% seen once. Trimming shortened V by 4 bases and J by 8 bases, and 19 bases separated the two germline ends. The CDR3 is 15 amino acids. Per the germline V gene, CDR1 is KGHDR and CDR2 is SFDVKD. V gene TRBV24-1 combines with J gene TRBJ1-2, with D uncertain. The sequences come from peripheral blood, collected on day 0 of MenACWY control vaccination. This TCR was sampled from an adult in good health. The CDR3 sequence is CATSDPYDGRGGYTF. CDR3 sequence (DNA): TGTGCCACCAGTGACCCGTACGACGGGCGCGGGGGCTACACCTTC.